The T cell receptor beta chain described here comes from a study of tumor-infiltrating lymphocytes in primary liver carcinoma. Germline DNA was also extracted, and blood RNA was taken from unsorted whole blood. In regard to this clonotype: Its target is not known.

V was clipped by 4 bases and J by 8 bases, with 12 bases between them. Germline-derived CDR1 and CDR2 are MGHDK and SYGVNS. The CDR3 totals 13 residues. Regarding the study as a whole: Because of bulk unsorted sampling, CD4+ and CD8+ repertoires were not subjected to comparison.

A constant-region primer primed TCR beta cDNA synthesis from 450 to 550 ng of total RNA. ARM-PCR was slightly modified, and three nested multiplex PCR rounds with it gave rise to the TCR beta libraries. PCR rounds one and two used TRBV1-TRBV30 forward primers with a C-beta reverse primer for 10 cycles each. TCRdb re-called the multiplex PCR reads with MiXCR, one entry per CDR3 protein. Of approximately 310,000 distinct CDR3 sequences listed, 60% to 80% are singletons. The chain is built from TRBV25-1 and TRBJ2-1; weak D call: TRBD2 (6 bases). The receptor was isolated from a man aged 40-49 years with primary liver carcinoma and hepatitis B virus infection. The sample taken for sequencing was peripheral blood. The DNA of the CDR3 is TGTGCCAGCAGTGTAACCGCGGGGTATGAGCAGTTCTTC. Translation: CASSVTAGYEQFF.